Listed here are 29 T cell receptor beta chains from one sample, sequenced in a study of OX40 agonist ivuxolimab in advanced cancers. Clones were read by immunoSEQ multiplex PCR, and TCRdb kept only the in-frame ones, dropping some. The sample carries about 120,000 clones, 75% to 90% recorded once. The specimen comprised CD4+ or CD8+ T cells sorted from blood, sampled in a trial of the OX40 agonist ivuxolimab. These TCRs come from an adult with an advanced solid tumor such as melanoma, head and neck, liver or kidney cancer.

CDR3 amino acids: CASRRQDIYEQYF. The CDR3 region has the DNA TGTGCCAGCAGACGGCAGGACATCTACGAGCAGTACTTC. The chain joins TRBV28 to TRBJ2-7, with D maybe TRBD1 (5 bases). Germline-derived CDR1 and CDR2 are MDHEN and SYDVKM. With 6 bases removed from V and 3 bases from J, the gap between germline ends came to 12 bases. The CDR3 sequence is 13 residues long.

The rearrangement uses TRBV2 and TRBJ2-7; the match to TRBD2 covers 10 bases. Unmatched junction bases numbered 4, after V lost 1 base and J lost 4 bases. There are 15 residues in the CDR3. Germline V lookup: CDR1 SNHLY, CDR2 FYNNEI. This chain's CDR3 is CASSEVGTSAYEQYF. In nucleotides, the CDR3 is TGTGCCAGCAGTGAAGTGGGGACTAGCGCTTACGAGCAGTACTTC.

This chain links TRBV5-4 with TRBJ1-2; tentatively, D is TRBD1 (5 bases). There are 14 residues in the CDR3. Germline assignment: CDR1 SGHNT and CDR2 YYREEE (reference sequence). Trimming left V 0 bases short and J 2 bases short, with 8 bases between. DNA of the CDR3: TGTGCCAGCAGCTTGGCACAGGAGAACTATGGCTACACCTTC. This gives the protein CASSLAQENYGYTF.

As for this clone: This specimen includes other DNA sequences encoding the same CDR3. CDR3 sequence (DNA): TGTGCCTGGAGCCGTAGCTCCTATAATTCACCCCTCCACTTT. It codes for CAWSRSSYNSPLHF. The gene calls are TRBV30 and TRBJ1-6; D not certain. The CDR3 has 14 amino acids. Trimming cost V 3 bases and J 0 bases, with 6 bases left between them. The germline CDR1 and CDR2 sequences are GTSNPN and SVGIG (reference sequence). Using reference TRBV30 and TRBJ1-6 for the parts outside the CDR3, the full variable domain is SQTIHQWPATLVQPVGSPLSLECTVEGTSNPNLYWYRQAAGRGLQLLFYSVGIGQISSEVPQNLSASRPQDRQFILSSKKLLLSDSGFYLCAWSRSSYNSPLHFGNGTRLTVT.

This chain links TRBV4-3 with TRBJ1-5; D unclear. CDR1 LGHNA and CDR2 YSLEER come from the germline V gene. The germline V and J ends were trimmed by 0 bases and 6 bases, with 6 bases remaining between them. The CDR3 consists of 13 residues. CDR3 bases: TGCGCCAGCAGCCAAGAGGGGAGTCAGCCCCAGCATTTT. Its protein is CASSQEGSQPQHF.

This clone has only one observation. The chain employs TRBV7-2 and TRBJ1-5; 8 bases line up with TRBD1. Germline loops: CDR1 SGHTA, CDR2 FQGNSA. V lost 6 bases to trimming and J lost 6 bases; unmatched junction nucleotides: 4. The CDR3 contains 13 residues. This CDR3 reads CASSSDRVQPQHF. The CDR3 coding sequence is TGTGCCAGCAGTTCGGACAGGGTTCAGCCCCAGCATTTT.

The chain has TRBV7-9 and TRBJ2-1; perhaps D is TRBD1 or TRBD2 (5 bases each). The CDR3 is 13 amino acids. Germline loops: CDR1 SEHNR, CDR2 FQNEAQ (reference sequence). V lost 1 base and J 10 bases, leaving 11 bases between the germline ends. The CDR3 sequence is CASSLGGATEQFF. The CDR3 coding sequence is TGTGCCAGCAGCTTAGGAGGGGCGACAGAGCAGTTCTTC.

This clone appeared a single time. The CDR3 here is CAWNGWGIAEKLFF. The DNA for the CDR3 is TGTGCCTGGAATGGGTGGGGCATTGCTGAAAAACTGTTTTTT. The rearrangement joins TRBV30 to TRBJ1-4; the D gene is possibly TRBD1 (5 bases). Trimming stripped 4 bases from V and 7 bases from J, with 16 bases between. Germline V CDR1 and CDR2: GTSNPN, SVGIG (reference sequence). There are 14 residues in the CDR3.

The chain recombines TRBV6-5 with TRBJ1-1, with D uncertain. CDR3 length equals 13 residues. Germline values: CDR1 MNHEY, CDR2 SVGAGI. Trimming took off 6 bases at V and 0 bases at J, with 8 bases between the two ends. The DNA of the CDR3 is TGTGCCAGCAGAGGCGGGCTGAACACTGAAGCTTTCTTT. Translated: CASRGGLNTEAFF.

The chain employs TRBV18 and TRBJ2-3, with D possibly being TRBD1 (6 bases). Germline CDR1 reads KGHSH; CDR2 reads LQKENI. Trimming shortened V by 7 bases and J by 2 bases, and 13 bases separated the two germline ends. This CDR3 is 14 amino acids long. CDR3 in amino acids: CASLRTVNTDTQYF. CDR3 in DNA: TGTGCCAGCTTGCGGACAGTCAACACAGATACGCAGTATTTT.

The rearrangement links TRBV18 to TRBJ1-4, with D perhaps matching TRBD1 (5 bases). Trimming pared 6 bases from V and 4 bases from J, leaving 12 bases between. The CDR3 covers 14 residues. Germline CDR1 and CDR2: KGHSH and LQKENI. CDR3 protein: CASSGQPINEKLFF. The CDR3 coding sequence is TGTGCCAGCTCGGGGCAGCCGATTAATGAAAAACTGTTTTTT.

The chain employs TRBV19 and TRBJ2-5, with D uncertain. V gave up 8 bases and J gave up 1 base, with 8 bases separating them. Germline-derived CDR1 and CDR2 are LNHDA and SQIVND (reference sequence). The CDR3 contains 12 residues. The DNA of the CDR3 is TGTGCCAGTGGGGTTGGCCAAGAGACCCAGTACTTC. It translates to CASGVGQETQYF.

The chain employs TRBV9 and TRBJ2-3, with 14 bases aligning to TRBD2. Germline V gene sequence: CDR1 SGDLS, CDR2 YYNGEE. Trimming took 4 bases from V and 0 from J; bases not matched to a gene: 13. CDR3 size: 20 residues. In nucleotides, the CDR3 is TGTGCCAGCAGCTCCCCCCCGGGACTAGCGGGGGCGACTAGCACAGATACGCAGTATTTT. It codes for CASSSPPGLAGATSTDTQYF.

V usage is TRBV19 and J usage is TRBJ2-3, with D perhaps matching TRBD2 (6 bases). V shed 1 base and J shed 4 bases, with 12 bases lying between them. This CDR3 comprises 15 residues. Germline values: CDR1 LNHDA, CDR2 SQIVND (reference sequence). The CDR3 spells CASSIGSGSADTQYF. The CDR3 DNA reads TGTGCCAGTAGTATAGGAAGCGGGTCTGCAGATACGCAGTATTTT. Together with reference TRBV19 and TRBJ2-3, the CDR3 gives the full variable domain: DGGITQSPKYLFRKEGQNVTLSCEQNLNHDAMYWYRQDPGQGLRLIYYSQIVNDFQKGDIAEGYSVSREKKESFPLTVTSAQKNPTAFYLCASSIGSGSADTQYFGPGTRLTVL.

The chain has TRBV5-1 and TRBJ2-1, with 13 bases that match TRBD2. V shed 0 bases and J 5 bases; nucleotides not matched to a gene: 11. The CDR3 spans 19 residues. Germline V gene data show CDR1 as SGHRS and CDR2 as YFSETQ. The CDR3 nucleotides read TGCGCCAGCAGCTTGGGAACTAGCGGGGGGGCAAGACCTCACAATGAGCAGTTCTTC. This sequence encodes CASSLGTSGGARPHNEQFF.

V is TRBV7-2 and J is TRBJ2-2; unclear D gene. The CDR3 spans 13 residues. Germline loops: CDR1 SGHTA, CDR2 FQGNSA. With 0 bases removed from V and 5 bases from J, the gap between germline ends came to 4 bases. The CDR3 bases are TGTGCCAGCAGCTTAGCGCGTACCGGGGAGCTGTTTTTT. This codes for CASSLARTGELFF.

Here the CDR3 DNA reads TGTGCCTGGAGTCCGAAGACAGGGCGATCACCCCTCCACTTT. Amino acids: CAWSPKTGRSPLHF. V gene TRBV30 combines with J gene TRBJ1-6; 7 bases agree with TRBD1. The V segment lost 2 bases and the J segment 10 bases; nucleotides outside the gene matches: 8. The germline gives CDR1 GTSNPN, CDR2 SVGIG (reference sequence). This CDR3 spans 14 amino acids.

The chain couples TRBV29-1 to TRBJ2-5; D might be TRBD2 (5 bases). The CDR3 consists of 13 residues. Germline CDR1 reads SQVTM; CDR2 reads ANQGSEA. The V end lost 5 bases, the J end lost 4 bases, and 14 bases lay between the germline ends. The CDR3 reads CSVRALAGETQYF. CDR3 bases: TGCAGCGTTAGGGCGCTAGCCGGAGAGACCCAGTACTTC.

This chain uses TRBV6-1 with TRBJ1-2; 7 bases fit TRBD1. The CDR3 totals 15 residues. The trim removed 4 bases at V and 4 bases at J, leaving 9 bases unmatched. The germline gives CDR1 MNHNS, CDR2 SASEGT. The CDR3 sequence is CASSAVGTASYGYTF. As DNA, the CDR3 is TGTGCCAGCAGTGCCGTCGGGACAGCAAGCTATGGCTACACCTTC.

The chain combines TRBV14 with TRBJ2-1, with 9 bases aligning to TRBD2. From germline, CDR1 is SGHDN and CDR2 FVKESK. J was trimmed by 6 bases and V by 3 bases; bases with no gene match: 12. The CDR3 has 17 residues. CDR3 DNA sequence: TGTGCCAGCAGCCACTCCAAAGGACTAGCGTATCCCAATGAGCAGTTCTTC. Its protein product is CASSHSKGLAYPNEQFF.

V usage is TRBV6-5 and J usage is TRBJ1-2; unclear D gene. Germline V gives CDR1 MNHEY, CDR2 SVGAGI. Deletions cut 6 bases from V and 7 bases from J, with 12 bases between. The CDR3 extends over 12 amino acids. CDR3 sequence: CASSSYSTGYTF. The DNA of the CDR3 is TGTGCCAGCAGCTCCTATTCAACTGGCTACACCTTC.

The rearrangement links TRBV6-5 to TRBJ1-3; tentatively, D is TRBD1 (6 bases). CDR1 and CDR2 from the germline V gene are MNHEY and SVGAGI. Trimming stripped 9 bases from V and 0 bases from J, with 15 bases between. The CDR3 is made up of 15 amino acids. The CDR3 here is CASSGGGASGNTIYF. The CDR3 region has the DNA TGTGCCAGTTCCGGCGGGGGGGCCTCTGGAAACACCATATATTTT.

With respect to this clone: Other DNA sequences in the same sample also yield this CDR3. The CDR3 region has the DNA TGTGCCAGCAGCCGGGGGGGAAGCACAGATACGCAGTATTTT. Translated: CASSRGGSTDTQYF. The chain couples TRBV7-2 to TRBJ2-3, with 8 positions matching TRBD2. Germline loops: CDR1 SGHTA, CDR2 FQGNSA. The CDR3 has 14 residues. Trimming at V came to 5 bases and at J to 0 bases, leaving 1 base not matched to a gene.

The J gene is TRBJ1-1, the V gene TRBV23-1; weak D call: TRBD1 (5 bases). TRBV23-1 is known as an ORF, though its function is uncertain. This CDR3 region has 14 residues. Trimming took 4 bases from V and 7 from J, leaving 16 bases between them. The CDR3 spells CASSRIDSHFEAFF. The CDR3 DNA reads TGCGCCAGCAGTCGGATTGACAGTCATTTTGAAGCTTTCTTT.

The chain couples TRBV5-6 to TRBJ2-1; D gene uncertain. The CDR3 is 13 amino acids. Germline V gene data show CDR1 as SGHDT and CDR2 as YYEEEE. V was cut by 4 bases and J by 4 bases, with 9 bases left in between. The DNA of the CDR3 is TGTGCCAGCAGCCCTTCTAATTACAATGAGCAGTTCTTC. It translates to CASSPSNYNEQFF. The full variable domain, completed using reference TRBV5-6 and TRBJ2-1, is DAGVTQSPTHLIKTRGQQVTLRCSPKSGHDTVSWYQQALGQGPQFIFQYYEEEERQRGNFPDRFSGHQFPNYSSELNVNALLLGDSALYLCASSPSNYNEQFFGPGTRLTVL.

V gene TRBV11-1 combines with J gene TRBJ1-1; a weak D match, TRBD1 (6 bases). V was cut by 5 bases and J by 4 bases, with 14 bases left in between. Looked up from germline, CDR1 is SGHAT and CDR2 is FQDESV (reference sequence). The CDR3 is 14 amino acids. The CDR3 spells CASSPQRGSTEAFF. The CDR3 DNA reads TGTGCCAGCAGCCCACAGAGGGGGAGCACTGAAGCTTTCTTT.

This chain joins TRBV27 and TRBJ1-4; the D gene is possibly TRBD1 (6 bases). V was cut by 8 bases and J by 8 bases, with 21 bases left in between. Looked up from germline, CDR1 is MNHEY and CDR2 is SMNVEV (reference sequence). The CDR3 loop spans 15 amino acids. The CDR3 here is CASRRRTVRTEKLFF. The CDR3 coding sequence is TGTGCCAGCCGGAGACGGACAGTGCGAACGGAAAAACTGTTTTTT. The full variable domain, its missing parts supplied by reference TRBV27 and TRBJ1-4, is EAQVTQNPRYLITVTGKKLTVTCSQNMNHEYMSWYRQDPGLGLRQIYYSMNVEVTDKGDVPEGYKVSRKEKRNFPLILESPSPNQTSLYFCASRRRTVRTEKLFFGSGTQLSVL.

This chain joins TRBV6-4 and TRBJ2-2; 10 nucleotides agree with TRBD2. This CDR3 has 14 residues. Germline lookup yields CDR1 MRHNA and CDR2 SNTAGT. V lost 4 bases to trimming and J lost 5 bases; unmatched junction nucleotides: 1. The CDR3 nucleotides are TGTGCCAGCAGTGCACTAGCGGGGACCGGGGAGCTGTTTTTT. This codes for CASSALAGTGELFF.

The chain links TRBV6-1 to TRBJ2-7, with D perhaps matching TRBD1 or TRBD2 (5 bases each). CDR3 length: 14 residues. Germline V gene data show CDR1 as MNHNS and CDR2 as SASEGT. Trimming pared 7 bases from V and 4 bases from J, leaving 17 bases between. CDR3 nucleotides: TGTGCCAGCACTCAGGTAGAAGGGACGTACGAGCAGTACTTC. This sequence encodes CASTQVEGTYEQYF.